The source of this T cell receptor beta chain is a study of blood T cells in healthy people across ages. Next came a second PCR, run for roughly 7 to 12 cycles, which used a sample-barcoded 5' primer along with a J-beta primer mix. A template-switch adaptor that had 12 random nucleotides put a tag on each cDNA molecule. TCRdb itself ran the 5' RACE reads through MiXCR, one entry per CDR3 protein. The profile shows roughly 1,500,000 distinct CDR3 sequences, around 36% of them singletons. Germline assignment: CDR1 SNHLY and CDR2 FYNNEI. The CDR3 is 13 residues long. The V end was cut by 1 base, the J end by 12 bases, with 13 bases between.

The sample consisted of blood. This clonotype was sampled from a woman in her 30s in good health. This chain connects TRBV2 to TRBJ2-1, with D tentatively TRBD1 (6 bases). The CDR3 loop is CASSEGTVGRQFF. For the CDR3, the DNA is TGTGCCAGCAGTGAAGGGACAGTCGGTAGGCAGTTCTTC.